A selection of T cell receptor beta chains follows, all from one sample in a study of spatial heterogeneity in lung cancer. A single record per CDR3 protein comes from TCRdb applying MiXCR to the 5' RACE reads. The sample holds 40,000 to 45,000 distinct CDR3 sequences, approximately 6.8% seen once. The source was PBMCs, collected at surgery. The origin of the receptors is a female donor with early-stage non-small cell lung cancer. Both conserved end residues are part of each CDR3. The order of the fields is V gene, CDR3 length, J gene, D gene, clone size, CDR3 DNA, CDR3 protein. D genes are given only for firm matches. Clone size is not always given. Where it is, it says once, few, many or a class for expanded clones.

TRBV2	11	TRBJ2-5	-	few	TGTGCCAGCAGTGAGGCGGAGACCCAGTACTTC	CASSEAETQYF
TRBV12-5	19	TRBJ2-5	TRBD1	-	TGTGCTAGTGGGACCACAGGGGCAGGGCCGAAACCCCGGGAAGAGACCCAGTACTTC	CASGTTGAGPKPREETQYF
TRBV6-5	14	TRBJ2-7	-	few	TGTGCCAGCAGTTACTCGTCGGTCGGCTACGAGCAGTACTTC	CASSYSSVGYEQYF
TRBV10-1	15	TRBJ2-3	TRBD1	many	TGCGCCAGCAGTGAGTGGGGGACAGGCACAGATACGCAGTATTTT	CASSEWGTGTDTQYF
TRBV4-1	17	TRBJ2-5	TRBD2	-	TGCGCCAGCAGCCAGGGTCGACTAGCGGGGGGGCTGGAGACCCAGTACTTC	CASSQGRLAGGLETQYF
TRBV18	15	TRBJ2-3	-	many	TGTGCCAGCTCACCGGGCGGGTCCGGGGCAGATACGCAGTATTTT	CASSPGGSGADTQYF
TRBV15	13	TRBJ1-5	-	many	TGTGCCACCAGCAGAGATCCGAAGCAGCCCCAGCATTTT	CATSRDPKQPQHF
TRBV7-9	14	TRBJ2-7	TRBD1	many	TGTGCCAGCAGCTCTTCCGGGACAGAAGCGATAAGGGACTTC	CASSSSGTEAIRDF
TRBV6-6	13	TRBJ1-2	-	many	TGTGCCAGCAGTTACAGGGGGGCGGAGGGCTACACCTTC	CASSYRGAEGYTF
TRBV18	14	TRBJ1-3	TRBD1	-	TGTGCCAGCTCACAGGGGACAGAGCGGAACACCATATATTTT	CASSQGTERNTIYF
TRBV7-8	14	TRBJ1-6	TRBD1	-	TGTGCCAGCAGGTTAGGACAGGCCCTAGTTCCCCTCCACTTT	CASRLGQALVPLHF
TRBV5-4	14	TRBJ2-5	TRBD2	-	TGTGCCAGCAGCCCGGGGCGGGGGGAACAGACCCAGTACTTC	CASSPGRGEQTQYF